This TCR beta chain was sequenced in a study of blood T cell repertoires in COVID-19. Background on the study: Both acute and convalescent COVID-19 samples were obtained from the United States, Italy and Spain.

The germline V gene has CDR1 MNHEY and CDR2 SVGAGI. Germline trimming cut 4 bases from V and 4 bases from J; bases unmatched to any gene: 5. The CDR3 is 15 residues long. Each participant's cohort was designated according to participant-reported clinical history. The authors' processing: Reference gene primers were amplified, and this amplification served to estimate nucleated cell counts. TCRdb's table, derived via immunoSEQ multiplex PCR, lists solely in-frame clones and lacks some. V, J and clone size are taken as reported in that table, and D and trimming were inferred from the DNA itself. Among some 260,000 clones, 84% were seen once, and the ten largest hold 4.1%.

Sequencing was carried out using PBMCs or T cells enriched from blood (not recorded which). This receptor was obtained from a man aged 25 to 45 with acute COVID-19. The V and J genes are TRBV6-5 and TRBJ1-3, with 9 nucleotides matching TRBD1. CDR3 DNA: TGTGCCAGCAGTTTACAGGGGGCGAGAGGAAACACCATATATTTT. This translates into CASSLQGARGNTIYF.